The entry below describes one TCR beta chain. Its antigen is not identified. Alongside a J-beta primer mix, a sample-barcoded 5' primer served in a second PCR lasting about 6 to 11 cycles. TCRdb independently ran MiXCR on the 5' RACE reads; one entry per CDR3 protein. The table has 1.5 million to 2 million distinct CDR3 sequences, 28% seen once; the top ten hold approximately 7.7%. Healthy individuals of Caucasian origin from Russia, aged about 6 to 95, served as donors. V lost 4 bases and J 2 bases, leaving 13 bases between the germline ends. This CDR3 contains 16 residues. Germline lookup yields CDR1 SGHRS and CDR2 YFSETQ. The data were taken from a study of blood T cells in healthy people across ages. Overall study results and limits: The fall in TCR beta diversity per million T cells was roughly linear with age. Diversity was estimated from one million T cells, and these estimates were considered underestimates.

This sequence originates from a woman in her 30s in good health. V gene TRBV5-1 combines with J gene TRBJ2-6; a possible D gene is TRBD2 (6 bases). Sequencing was carried out using blood. As DNA, the CDR3 is TGCGCCAGCAGCCACGGAGGGCGGACTGGGGCCAACGTCCTGACTTTC. It codes for CASSHGGRTGANVLTF.